The 18 T cell receptor beta chains below all came from one sample that was sequenced in a study of T cells in Graves' hyperthyroidism and ophthalmopathy. What was amplified from RNA transcripts were TCR beta CDR3 regions. TCR CDR3 regions were first amplified by RT-PCR with HTBI primers. TCRdb called the multiplex PCR reads again in MiXCR, with one record for every CDR3 protein. Here the sample spans 300,000 to 400,000 distinct CDR3 sequences, 15% to 20% being singletons. Sequencing was done on a sample of blood. These receptors all stem from a man younger than 35 with Graves' ophthalmopathy.

In its sample, this clonotype was seen many times. The J gene is TRBJ2-7, the V gene TRBV7-2, with 9 bases fitting TRBD2. In germline, CDR1 is SGHTA, CDR2 FQGNSA. The V gene end was trimmed by 7 bases and the J gene end by 0 bases; junction bases not matched to a gene: 7. The CDR3 loop spans 15 amino acids. The CDR3 reads CASNPGLATSYEQYF. The CDR3 nucleotides read TGTGCCAGCAACCCGGGACTAGCAACCTCCTACGAGCAGTACTTC.

The rearrangement links TRBV3-1 to TRBJ2-5; possibly TRBD1 for D (5 bases). V was cut by 5 bases and J by 2 bases, with 9 bases left in between. Germline CDR1 LGHDT, CDR2 YNNKEL (reference sequence). This CDR3 has 13 amino acids. Here the CDR3 reads CASSRGPQETQYF. CDR3 DNA: TGTGCCAGCAGCAGGGGTCCGCAAGAGACCCAGTACTTC.

This clonotype has at least ten counts. This chain links TRBV11-2 with TRBJ1-4, with unresolved D. Germline V lookup: CDR1 SGHAT, CDR2 FQNNGV. This CDR3 comprises 14 residues. The ends were cut back, 4 bases at V and 8 bases at J, with 14 bases in the middle. The CDR3 region has the DNA TGTGCCAGCAGCTCCCCGCCCGGACGGGAAAAACTGTTTTTT. It is translated as CASSSPPGREKLFF.

Comment on this clonotype: This may arise from a read error, as a much more abundant clone is one base away. The rearrangement uses TRBV6-1 and TRBJ1-5; unclear D gene. The CDR3 spans 13 residues. The ends were cut back, 10 bases at V and 1 base at J, with 11 bases in the middle. From germline, CDR1 is MNHNS and CDR2 SASEGT. The CDR3 region is CAINQESNQPQHF. CDR3 bases: TGTGCCATCAATCAGGAAAGCAATCAGCCCCAGCATTTT.

Many counts were recorded for this clonotype. The V gene is TRBV3-1, the J gene TRBJ1-2; D call uncertain. The V end was cut by 5 bases, the J end by 4 bases, with 20 bases between. Germline V lookup: CDR1 LGHDT, CDR2 YNNKEL (reference sequence). This CDR3 is 16 amino acids long. This CDR3 reads CASSSGYNWLGYGYTF. The CDR3, as DNA: TGTGCCAGCAGCTCGGGGTATAATTGGCTGGGCTATGGCTACACCTTC.

This chain connects TRBV11-2 to TRBJ2-2; TRBD1 matches at 7 bases. Germline V lookup: CDR1 SGHAT, CDR2 FQNNGV. The CDR3 extends over 14 amino acids. V was pared by 5 bases and J by 6 bases, with 6 bases of the junction left unmatched. In nucleotides, the CDR3 is TGTGCCAGCAGCCCAGACAGGGATGCCGGGGAGCTGTTTTTT. Translated: CASSPDRDAGELFF.

There are a few counts of this clonotype. The chain is built from TRBV7-9 and TRBJ2-5, with 8 positions matching TRBD1. This CDR3 contains 14 residues. Germline V gene sequence: CDR1 SEHNR, CDR2 FQNEAQ (reference sequence). The V segment lost 5 bases and the J segment 2 bases; nucleotides outside the gene matches: 4. The CDR3 sequence: CASSHDRGQETQYF. DNA of the CDR3: TGTGCCAGCAGCCATGACAGGGGACAAGAGACCCAGTACTTC. The full variable domain, with the rest looked up from reference TRBV7-9 and TRBJ2-5, is DTGVSQNPRHKITKRGQNVTFRCDPISEHNRLYWYRQTLGQGPEFLTYFQNEAQLEKSRLLSDRFSAERPKGSFSTLEIQRTEQGDSAMYLCASSHDRGQETQYFGPGTRLLVL.

The chain has TRBV12-3 or TRBV12-4 and TRBJ2-5, with a tentative D call TRBD1 (5 bases). Trimming took off 2 bases at V and 5 bases at J, with 12 bases between the two ends. This CDR3 is 14 amino acids long. In DNA form, the CDR3 reads TGTGCCAGCAGTTTACTGGGGCTAACGGAGACCCAGTACTTC. Translated, it gives CASSLLGLTETQYF.

This clonotype was picked up many times. This sequence joins TRBV3-1 and TRBJ1-1; 7 bases fit TRBD1. Trimming took 6 bases from V and 4 from J; bases not matched to a gene: 8. CDR3 length: 14 amino acids. Per the germline V gene, CDR1 is LGHDT and CDR2 is YNNKEL (reference sequence). CDR3 sequence (DNA): TGTGCCAGCAGAGAGGAGGGGGCTGGCACTGAAGCTTTCTTT. It translates to CASREEGAGTEAFF.

This clonotype was counted between two and nine times. The J gene is TRBJ2-5, the V gene TRBV9; 8 positions match TRBD1. Germline V gives CDR1 SGDLS, CDR2 YYNGEE. The CDR3 is 13 amino acids. V lost 2 bases to trimming and J lost 4 bases; unmatched junction nucleotides: 1. The CDR3 DNA sequence: TGTGCCAGCAGCGTTGGGACAGGAGAGACCCAGTACTTC. This gives the protein CASSVGTGETQYF.

This clonotype was picked up many times. V gene TRBV3-1 combines with J gene TRBJ2-2, with a weak D call TRBD2 (5 bases). There are 14 residues in the CDR3. CDR1 and CDR2 (germline): LGHDT, YNNKEL (reference sequence). The V gene lost 1 base and the J gene lost 5 bases, with 8 bases spanning the gap. CDR3 in DNA: TGTGCCAGCAGCCAAGGGTCGGGGACCGGGGAGCTGTTTTTT. It encodes CASSQGSGTGELFF.

This clonotype was seen many times. The rearrangement uses TRBV18 and TRBJ1-4; D uncertain. Trimming cost V 4 bases and J 5 bases, with 8 bases left between them. The CDR3 has 13 residues. CDR1 and CDR2 (germline): KGHSH, LQKENI. CDR3 in amino acids: CASSQTRNEKLFF. CDR3 in DNA: TGTGCCAGCTCACAAACCAGGAATGAAAAACTGTTTTTT.

In the case of this clonotype: A much larger clone lies one base from this, so it may be a read error. The chain employs TRBV6-5 and TRBJ1-5, with D possibly TRBD1 on 5 matching bases. Germline V gives CDR1 MNHEY, CDR2 SVGAGI. The CDR3 runs 18 residues. The CDR3 bases are TGTGTCAGCAGTTACTCTCGGAGGACACGGTATAGCAATCAGCCCCAGCATTTT. Amino acids: CVSSYSRRTRYSNQPQHF.

This clonotype has at least ten counts. The rearrangement joins TRBV20-1 to TRBJ2-1; D is perhaps TRBD1 (5 bases). Per the germline V gene, CDR1 is DFQATT and CDR2 is SNEGSKA (reference sequence). CDR3 length: 11 amino acids. As DNA, the CDR3 is TGCAGGTCGACAGCCCACAATGAGCAGTTCTTC. Translating it yields CRSTAHNEQFF.

This clonotype was seen ten or more times. The rearrangement joins TRBV6-1 to TRBJ2-6; possibly TRBD1 for D (6 bases). The CDR3 totals 17 residues. CDR1 and CDR2 (germline): MNHNS, SASEGT. Trimming removed 6 bases from V and 3 bases from J, with 18 bases in between. CDR3 in amino acids: CASSRTHSGDGANVLTF. The CDR3, as DNA: TGTGCCAGCAGCAGAACTCATTCAGGGGATGGGGCCAACGTCCTGACTTTC.

This clonotype occurred a few times. The chain couples TRBV19 to TRBJ2-1; 7 bases fit TRBD1. CDR1 is LNHDA, CDR2 SQIVND, per germline (reference sequence). The CDR3 runs to 17 residues. Trimming cost V 4 bases and J 4 bases; bases outside gene matches: 13. CDR3 residues: CASSRDSGLPLYNEQFF. In nucleotides, the CDR3 is TGTGCCAGTAGTAGGGACAGTGGTCTTCCCCTATACAATGAGCAGTTCTTC.

This clonotype has at least ten counts. The chain is built from TRBV12-3 or TRBV12-4 and TRBJ1-1; the match to TRBD1 covers 10 bases. Germline trimming cut 11 bases from V and 5 bases from J; bases unmatched to any gene: 11. The CDR3 length is 14 residues. The CDR3: CAAAGTGVQTEAFF. The CDR3 DNA reads TGTGCCGCGGCCGGGACAGGGGTTCAGACTGAAGCTTTCTTT.

V usage is TRBV7-9 and J usage is TRBJ1-1, with D perhaps TRBD1 (6 bases). Looked up from germline, CDR1 is SEHNR and CDR2 is FQNEAQ (reference sequence). CDR3 length equals 15 residues. The germline V and J ends were trimmed by 3 bases and 3 bases, with 14 bases remaining between them. The CDR3 region has the DNA TGTGCCAGCAGCTTTAGCCAGGGGTTGCACACTGAAGCTTTCTTT. Residues: CASSFSQGLHTEAFF.